The 31 T cell receptor beta chains listed next were all sequenced from one sample in a study of T cell changes during pregnancy in multiple sclerosis. This table comes from immunoSEQ multiplex PCR, and its TCRdb copy is limited to in-frame clones, with some not included. The sample lists 85,000 to 90,000 clones; 91% were seen once. The source was peripheral blood, collected in the first trimester of pregnancy. All receptors come from a female donor in good health, enrolled as a control in a pregnancy study.

The chain carries TRBV6-5 and TRBJ1-2, with 7 bases aligning to TRBD1. The CDR3 has 15 residues. Looked up from germline, CDR1 is MNHEY and CDR2 is SVGAGI. J lost 6 bases, V lost 5 bases, and 12 bases had no gene match. In DNA form, the CDR3 reads TGTGCCAGCAGTAAGCGCGGAGGGGGCGCGGATGGCTACACCTTC. It codes for CASSKRGGGADGYTF.

The chain couples TRBV30 to TRBJ2-7; a possible D gene is TRBD1 (5 bases). Germline V gene data show CDR1 as GTSNPN and CDR2 as SVGIG (reference sequence). This CDR3 spans 12 amino acids. V dropped 3 bases and J dropped 6 bases, with 12 bases sitting between them. The chain's CDR3 is CAWRQSGSEQYF. The CDR3 nucleotides are TGTGCCTGGAGGCAATCAGGGTCCGAGCAGTACTTC. The entire variable domain, with the rest obtained from reference TRBV30 and TRBJ2-7, is as follows: SQTIHQWPATLVQPVGSPLSLECTVEGTSNPNLYWYRQAAGRGLQLLFYSVGIGQISSEVPQNLSASRPQDRQFILSSKKLLLSDSGFYLCAWRQSGSEQYFGPGTRLTVT.

The rearrangement joins TRBV29-1 to TRBJ1-2; a possible D gene is TRBD1 (6 bases). This CDR3 spans 13 amino acids. V was clipped by 5 bases and J by 0 bases, with 10 bases between them. Germline CDR1 SQVTM, CDR2 ANQGSEA. CDR3 loop: CSVPRQANYGYTF. The DNA for the CDR3 is TGCAGCGTTCCCAGACAGGCTAACTATGGCTACACCTTC.

The chain uses TRBV11-2 and TRBJ2-7, with D perhaps TRBD2 (6 bases). Trimming removed 3 bases from V and 2 bases from J, with 14 bases in between. CDR1 SGHAT and CDR2 FQNNGV come from the germline V gene. This CDR3 is 15 amino acids long. Here the CDR3 reads CASSFNPSAPYEQYF. CDR3 coding DNA: TGTGCCAGCAGCTTCAACCCTAGCGCACCCTACGAGCAGTACTTC. The variable domain in full, completed from reference TRBV11-2 and TRBJ2-7, reads EAGVAQSPRYKIIEKRQSVAFWCNPISGHATLYWYQQILGQGPKLLIQFQNNGVVDDSQLPKDRFSAERLKGVDSTLKIQPAKLEDSAVYLCASSFNPSAPYEQYFGPGTRLTVT.

This chain connects TRBV27 to TRBJ1-2, with a tentative D call TRBD1 (6 bases). CDR1 and CDR2 (germline): MNHEY, SMNVEV (reference sequence). The CDR3 extends over 13 amino acids. The V and J ends lost 6 bases and 1 base respectively, with 9 bases between them. The CDR3 DNA sequence: TGTGCCAGCAGAGGGGGTTTTAACTATGGCTACACCTTC. Translated, it gives CASRGGFNYGYTF.

The J gene is TRBJ2-3, the V gene TRBV10-3; 10 nucleotides line up with TRBD1. The V and J ends lost 10 bases and 2 bases, in that order; junction bases with no gene match: 15. Looked up from germline, CDR1 is ENHRY and CDR2 is SYGVKD. The CDR3 covers 17 residues. The CDR3 loop is CATRPGTGEDYTDTQYF. In nucleotides, the CDR3 is TGTGCCACAAGGCCCGGGACAGGGGAGGATTACACAGATACGCAGTATTTT.

The V call is TRBV5-1, the J call TRBJ2-7, with 10 bases aligning to TRBD1. Germline loops: CDR1 SGHRS, CDR2 YFSETQ. CDR3 length: 15 amino acids. The ends lost 5 bases at V and 5 bases at J; junction bases unmatched: 10. The CDR3 DNA sequence: TGCGCCAGCAGTAGCCGGGACAGGGGACTAGACGAGCAGTACTTC. Translating it yields CASSSRDRGLDEQYF.

In this sample, this clone turned up once. CDR3 sequence (DNA): TGTGCCAGCAGCTTATTAGGGGGACAGACCCGCCGCGGGGAGACCCAGTACTTC. Translation gives CASSLLGGQTRRGETQYF. The chain has TRBV7-3 and TRBJ2-5; TRBD1 aligns across 7 bases. The CDR3 covers 18 residues. The germline V gene has CDR1 SGHTA and CDR2 FQGTGA. V was clipped by 2 bases and J by 5 bases; unmatched bases: 17.

The CDR3: CATSTGQGIEKLFF. CDR3 in DNA: TGTGCCACCAGCACTGGACAGGGGATCGAAAAACTGTTTTTT. V is TRBV15 and J is TRBJ1-4; 9 nucleotides line up with TRBD1. Trimming removed 4 bases from V and 8 bases from J; junction bases left unmatched: 5. Per the germline V gene, CDR1 is LNHNV and CDR2 is YYDKDF (reference sequence). The CDR3 is 14 amino acids.

This chain uses TRBV7-9 with TRBJ2-1, with 10 nucleotides matching TRBD2. With V trimmed by 5 bases and J by 5 bases, 6 bases remained unmatched. Looked up from germline, CDR1 is SEHNR and CDR2 is FQNEAQ (reference sequence). This CDR3 is built from 15 residues. The CDR3 spells CASSPSGGANNEQFF. In DNA, the CDR3 is TGTGCCAGCAGCCCGAGCGGGGGGGCCAACAATGAGCAGTTCTTC.

The chain employs TRBV4-3 and TRBJ2-3; a weak D match, TRBD2 (5 bases). V lost 1 base and J lost 6, with 14 bases in between. The CDR3 covers 15 residues. Germline CDR1 reads LGHNA; CDR2 reads YSLEER. CDR3 nucleotides: TGCGCCAGCAGCCAAGCGAGGGCCCTGCGGGATACGCAGTATTTT. This translates into CASSQARALRDTQYF.

The chain uses TRBV19 and TRBJ1-1; 12 bases agree with TRBD1. Losses at the gene ends were 7 bases for V and 7 bases for J; bases not matched to a gene: 13. The CDR3 extends over 16 amino acids. Germline V CDR1 and CDR2: LNHDA, SQIVND (reference sequence). For the CDR3, the DNA is TGTGCCAGTACGCGGGTGGGACAGGGGGCGCCTGGTGAAGCTTTCTTT. It specifies CASTRVGQGAPGEAFF.

The gene calls are TRBV25-1 and TRBJ2-7; D perhaps matches TRBD2 (5 bases). CDR3 length equals 15 residues. The V end was cut by 1 base, the J end by 0 bases, with 10 bases between. Germline V CDR1 and CDR2: MGHDK, SYGVNS. For the CDR3, the DNA is TGTGCCAGCAGTGAATTTCTAGGGAGCTCCTACGAGCAGTACTTC. This translates into CASSEFLGSSYEQYF.

The chain joins TRBV6-6 to TRBJ2-5; D call uncertain. CDR3 length: 14 residues. Germline CDR1 MNHNY, CDR2 SVGAGI (reference sequence). Trimming left V 0 bases short and J 3 bases short, with 8 bases between. This CDR3 is CASSYSAGEETQYF. The CDR3 DNA reads as TGTGCCAGCAGTTACTCGGCAGGTGAAGAGACCCAGTACTTC.

J is TRBJ1-1 and V is TRBV14; D gene ambiguous. The CDR3 has 11 amino acids. Germline V gives CDR1 SGHDN, CDR2 FVKESK. The V and J ends lost 1 base and 11 bases respectively, with 8 bases between them. The CDR3 sequence: CASSQGSRAFF. CDR3 nucleotide sequence: TGTGCCAGCAGCCAAGGGTCACGGGCTTTCTTT.

This chain joins TRBV2 and TRBJ2-7, with D possibly matching TRBD2 (5 bases). The CDR3 totals 14 residues. V lost 4 bases and J 2 bases, leaving 12 bases between the germline ends. Germline assignment: CDR1 SNHLY and CDR2 FYNNEI. CDR3 loop: CASSVSGKAYEQYF. The CDR3 coding sequence is TGTGCCAGCAGTGTGTCGGGAAAGGCCTACGAGCAGTACTTC.

The chain uses TRBV7-6 and TRBJ1-1; no clear D. V lost 2 bases and J 5 bases, leaving 9 bases between the germline ends. The CDR3 is 13 residues long. Germline CDR1 SGHVS, CDR2 FNYEAQ. CDR3 sequence reads: CASSLNGRTEAFF. CDR3 nucleotide sequence: TGTGCCAGCAGCTTAAATGGGCGTACTGAAGCTTTCTTT.

This chain uses TRBV7-6 with TRBJ2-7, with D hard to call. In germline, CDR1 is SGHVS, CDR2 FNYEAQ. The CDR3 runs to 13 residues. Trimming shortened V by 4 bases and J by 6 bases, and 13 bases separated the two germline ends. Written as DNA, the CDR3 is TGTGCCAGCAGCTCTCCCGCGGAGAGCGAGCAGTACTTC. It specifies CASSSPAESEQYF.

The chain couples TRBV29-1 to TRBJ1-3; D is unclear. Per the germline V gene, CDR1 is SQVTM and CDR2 is ANQGSEA. This CDR3 contains 12 residues. V lost 4 bases and J 2 bases, leaving 6 bases between the germline ends. CDR3 DNA: TGCAGCGTTGCTCTTCCTGGAAACACCATATATTTT. This translates into CSVALPGNTIYF.

This rearrangement joins TRBV7-9 to TRBJ2-2, with TRBD1 matching over 12 bases. The V segment lost 4 bases and the J segment 4 bases; nucleotides outside the gene matches: 4. This CDR3 contains 16 residues. Per the germline V gene, CDR1 is SEHNR and CDR2 is FQNEAQ (reference sequence). This CDR3 reads CASSSGQGAFTGELFF. The CDR3 region has the DNA TGTGCCAGCAGCTCGGGACAGGGGGCTTTCACCGGGGAGCTGTTTTTT.

The chain is built from TRBV15 and TRBJ2-7; 7 nucleotides match TRBD1. The CDR3 length is 12 residues. Germline lookup yields CDR1 LNHNV and CDR2 YYDKDF (reference sequence). Trimming took 6 bases from V and 6 from J; bases not matched to a gene: 5. CDR3 sequence (DNA): TGTGCCACCAGGCGAGGGGGCGGCGAGCAGTACTTC. Amino acids: CATRRGGGEQYF.

This chain joins TRBV30 and TRBJ1-6; TRBD1 matches 10 bases. V was clipped by 5 bases and J by 6 bases; unmatched bases: 1. Germline-derived CDR1 and CDR2 are GTSNPN and SVGIG (reference sequence). The CDR3 consists of 13 residues. CDR3 nucleotides: TGTGCCTGGGGACAGGGGGTTAATTCACCCCTCCACTTT. Translation: CAWGQGVNSPLHF.

The DNA for the CDR3 is TGTGCCAGCAGCTTATTCCGCCGGACAGGGTGGCAAGAGACCCAGTACTTC. Amino acid sequence: CASSLFRRTGWQETQYF. The chain carries TRBV11-2 and TRBJ2-5; 8 nucleotides align to TRBD1. This CDR3 comprises 17 residues. Germline CDR1 reads SGHAT; CDR2 reads FQNNGV. J gave up 2 bases and V 2 bases, and 10 bases lay outside the gene matches.

The J gene is TRBJ1-1, the V gene TRBV27, with D tentatively TRBD1 (6 bases). V lost 5 bases to trimming and J lost 4 bases, with 17 bases between them. There are 15 residues in the CDR3. Germline CDR1 reads MNHEY; CDR2 reads SMNVEV (reference sequence). CDR3: CASSPRTEVSTEAFF. As DNA, the CDR3 is TGTGCCAGCAGTCCCCGGACAGAGGTGAGCACTGAAGCTTTCTTT.

This sequence joins TRBV30 and TRBJ1-2; 8 positions agree with TRBD1. V shed 1 base and J 4 bases; nucleotides not matched to a gene: 5. The CDR3 has 14 amino acids. Germline V gene lookup returns CDR1 GTSNPN and CDR2 SVGIG (reference sequence). The CDR3 DNA reads TGTGCCTGGAGTGACGAACAGGGGGGCTATGGCTACACCTTC. This sequence encodes CAWSDEQGGYGYTF.

CDR3 sequence: CASRDSSNQPQHF. CDR3 in DNA: TGTGCCAGTAGAGACAGTAGCAATCAGCCCCAGCATTTT. The V call is TRBV19, the J call TRBJ1-5, with D possibly matching TRBD1 (5 bases). The CDR3 has 13 amino acids. The V gene's germline CDR1 is LNHDA and CDR2 SQIVND (reference sequence). V lost 6 bases to trimming and J lost 0 bases, with 6 bases between them.

This clone came up a few times. This chain uses TRBV7-9 with TRBJ2-7; unclear D gene. V dropped 5 bases and J dropped 0 bases, with 8 bases sitting between them. The CDR3 has 13 residues. In germline, CDR1 is SEHNR, CDR2 FQNEAQ (reference sequence). CDR3 residues: CASSPTSSYEQYF. The CDR3 DNA sequence: TGTGCCAGCAGCCCTACGAGCTCCTACGAGCAGTACTTC.

The V gene is TRBV7-2, the J gene TRBJ1-2; D perhaps matches TRBD1 (5 bases). V lost 2 bases to trimming and J lost 14 bases, with 15 bases between them. Germline loops: CDR1 SGHTA, CDR2 FQGNSA. The CDR3 contains 12 residues. CDR3 residues: CASSLFSAGQTF. CDR3 nucleotide sequence: TGTGCCAGCAGCTTATTTTCGGCGGGGCAAACCTTC.

This clone was detected a few times. The chain uses TRBV7-2 and TRBJ1-2, with TRBD1 identical over 8 bases. The CDR3 contains 14 residues. The J segment lost 5 bases and the V segment lost 5 bases, leaving 7 bases of the junction unmatched. Germline V gives CDR1 SGHTA, CDR2 FQGNSA. The CDR3 here is CASSTGQGEYGYTF. The CDR3 nucleotides read TGTGCCAGCAGCACCGGACAGGGTGAATATGGCTACACCTTC.

The chain is built from TRBV5-6 and TRBJ2-5, with 7 bases aligning to TRBD1. The CDR3 covers 15 residues. Losses at the gene ends were 4 bases for V and 5 bases for J; bases not matched to a gene: 11. From germline, CDR1 is SGHDT and CDR2 YYEEEE. The DNA of the CDR3 is TGTGCCAGCAGCCGTCGACAGGGCAAGGGGGAGACCCAGTACTTC. This translates into CASSRRQGKGETQYF.

The chain couples TRBV7-2 to TRBJ2-7; D unclear. V was cut by 2 bases and J by 1 base, with 6 bases left in between. Germline-derived CDR1 and CDR2 are SGHTA and FQGNSA. The CDR3 runs to 13 residues. In DNA, the CDR3 is TGTGCCAGCAGCTTAATCAGTTCCTACGAGCAGTACTTC. As protein: CASSLISSYEQYF.